The T cell receptor (beta chain) described here comes from a study of blood T cells in healthy people across ages. A second 7 to 11 cycle PCR used barcoded and J-beta primers. Researchers report that each sample yielded at least 2.5 million CDR3-containing paired-end reads. Using its own MiXCR run on the 5' RACE reads, TCRdb lists one record per CDR3 protein. The sample lists around 710,000 distinct CDR3 sequences; approximately 39% were seen once. Deletions cut 2 bases from V and 0 bases from J, with 8 bases between. The CDR3 is made up of 14 amino acids. The germline V gene has CDR1 SGHRS and CDR2 YFSETQ. In this sample, this clonotype turned up many times.

This clonotype was sampled from a woman aged 55 to 70 in good health. Sample: blood. The V gene is TRBV5-1, the J gene TRBJ2-5; D unclear. Here the CDR3 DNA reads TGCGCCAGCAGCTTACAGATGTACCAAGAGACCCAGTACTTC. It specifies CASSLQMYQETQYF.